This passage covers 26 T cell receptor beta chains from one sample sequenced in a study of Tregs in tolerant kidney transplant recipients. TCRdb keeps only in-frame clones here, not all; method: immunoSEQ multiplex PCR. The repertoire holds 85,000 to 95,000 clones, with roughly nine tenths as singletons. What was sequenced was CD8+ T cells from blood. These TCRs come from a human donor in good health.

The chain links TRBV7-2 to TRBJ2-7; 14 bases are a match to TRBD2. CDR3 length equals 16 residues. V was clipped by 7 bases and J by 5 bases; unmatched bases: 10. CDR1 SGHTA and CDR2 FQGNSA come from the germline V gene. The CDR3 region has the DNA TGTGCCAGCACCCCCCGACTAGCGGGAGGGCCGCACGAGCAGTACTTC. Protein: CASTPRLAGGPHEQYF. Based on the CDR3 plus reference TRBV7-2 and TRBJ2-7, the full variable domain is GAGVSQSPSNKVTEKGKDVELRCDPISGHTALYWYRQSLGQGLEFLIYFQGNSAPDKSGLPSDRFSAERTGGSVSTLTIQRTQQEDSAVYLCASTPRLAGGPHEQYFGPGTRLTVT.

The chain employs TRBV4-2 and TRBJ1-4; D ambiguous. The CDR3 has 16 residues. Germline V gene lookup returns CDR1 LGHNA and CDR2 YNFKEQ. Deletions cut 2 bases from V and 1 base from J, with 11 bases between. CDR3 in amino acids: CASSQLLAGTNEKLFF. CDR3 sequence (DNA): TGTGCCAGCAGCCAACTCCTGGCTGGAACTAATGAAAAACTGTTTTTT.

The chain combines TRBV7-9 with TRBJ2-3; D is undetermined. The germline V gene encodes CDR1 SEHNR and CDR2 FQNEAQ (reference sequence). Trimming cost V 7 bases and J 3 bases, with 11 bases left between them. This CDR3 spans 13 amino acids. CDR3 coding DNA: TGTGCCAGCAACATTATCAGGACAGATACGCAGTATTTT. Encoded protein: CASNIIRTDTQYF.

In its sample, this clone was seen once. This rearrangement joins TRBV6-8 to TRBJ2-5, with D unclear. Trimming took 5 bases from V and 3 from J, leaving 13 bases between them. From germline, CDR1 is MNHGY and CDR2 SAAAGT. The CDR3 runs to 14 residues. The CDR3 coding sequence is TGTGCCAGCAGTATGACACCCCGGGAAGAGACCCAGTACTTC. Protein: CASSMTPREETQYF.

V gene TRBV7-9 combines with J gene TRBJ2-3, with a possible D match to TRBD2 (6 bases). Trimming removed 3 bases from V and 3 bases from J, with 16 bases in between. The CDR3 extends over 16 amino acids. Looked up from germline, CDR1 is SEHNR and CDR2 is FQNEAQ (reference sequence). The CDR3 reads CASSLEGSGSTDTQYF. The CDR3 DNA reads as TGTGCCAGCAGCTTGGAAGGTAGCGGATCAACAGATACGCAGTATTTT.

About this clone itself: The junction and the germline gene differ at one end; a read error may be behind it. V is TRBV7-7 and J is TRBJ2-3; 15 positions agree with TRBD2. Germline V gene sequence: CDR1 SSHAT, CDR2 FNYEAQ (reference sequence). This CDR3 has 16 residues. As DNA, the CDR3 is TGTGCTAGCAGCAAAGGGACTAGCGGGGGGACAGATACGCAGTATTTT. It encodes CASSKGTSGGTDTQYF.

This chain links TRBV7-9 with TRBJ2-5; 11 bases map to TRBD1. The germline CDR1 and CDR2 sequences are SEHNR and FQNEAQ (reference sequence). CDR3 length equals 15 residues. The V segment lost 5 bases and the J segment 0 bases; nucleotides outside the gene matches: 2. The CDR3 bases are TGTGCCAGCAGCGGGGGACAGGGGGACCAAGAGACCCAGTACTTC. Its protein product is CASSGGQGDQETQYF.

The V call is TRBV18, the J call TRBJ2-3; tentatively, D is TRBD2 (5 bases). Deletions cut 8 bases from V and 0 bases from J, with 9 bases between. CDR3 length equals 13 residues. CDR1 is KGHSH and CDR2 is LQKENI in the germline V gene. The CDR3 is CASEADSTDTQYF. As DNA, the CDR3 is TGTGCCAGCGAAGCGGACAGCACAGATACGCAGTATTTT. Based on the CDR3 plus reference TRBV18 and TRBJ2-3, the full variable domain is NAGVMQNPRHLVRRRGQEARLRCSPMKGHSHVYWYRQLPEEGLKFMVYLQKENIIDESGMPKERFSAEFPKEGPSILRIQQVVRGDSAAYFCASEADSTDTQYFGPGTRLTVL.

V gene TRBV7-9 combines with J gene TRBJ1-2; D uncertain. The CDR3 loop spans 14 amino acids. V was cut by 5 bases and J by 0 bases, with 10 bases left in between. In germline, CDR1 is SEHNR, CDR2 FQNEAQ (reference sequence). The DNA for the CDR3 is TGTGCCAGCAGCGAGAGCGGAACTAACTATGGCTACACCTTC. Its protein product is CASSESGTNYGYTF.

This clone was observed a few times. This chain connects TRBV27 to TRBJ2-1; unclear D gene. V lost 3 bases, J lost 9 bases, and 9 bases lay in between. The CDR3 consists of 12 residues. Germline V lookup: CDR1 MNHEY, CDR2 SMNVEV (reference sequence). The CDR3 DNA reads as TGTGCCAGCAGTTTTATTGGTTTTGAGCAGTTCTTC. This encodes CASSFIGFEQFF.

The chain employs TRBV5-1 and TRBJ2-1, with D possibly being TRBD1 (6 bases). CDR3 size: 14 residues. From germline, CDR1 is SGHRS and CDR2 YFSETQ. The V end lost 2 bases, the J end lost 3 bases, and 9 bases lay between the germline ends. CDR3 in amino acids: CASSFRDIYNEQFF. The CDR3 DNA sequence: TGCGCCAGCAGCTTCCGGGACATCTACAATGAGCAGTTCTTC.

This rearrangement joins TRBV5-6 to TRBJ2-3; 7 bases map to TRBD2. This CDR3 is 17 amino acids long. V dropped 0 bases and J dropped 1; count of bases not matched to a gene: 8. CDR1 SGHDT and CDR2 YYEEEE come from the germline V gene. The CDR3 here is CASSLGLALVGTDTQYF. The DNA of the CDR3 is TGTGCCAGCAGCTTGGGACTAGCATTGGTCGGCACAGATACGCAGTATTTT.

The chain combines TRBV4-2 with TRBJ1-2; D gene unclear. The CDR3 has 11 residues. The germline gives CDR1 LGHNA, CDR2 YNFKEQ. With 3 bases removed from V and 4 bases from J, the gap between germline ends came to 3 bases. The CDR3, as DNA: TGTGCCAGCAGCCACCTCTATGGCTACACCTTC. Amino acids: CASSHLYGYTF.

This clone appeared once. The V call is TRBV2, the J call TRBJ2-7; no definite D call. The germline gives CDR1 SNHLY, CDR2 FYNNEI. V gave up 6 bases and J gave up 1 base, with 10 bases separating them. The CDR3 has 13 residues. The CDR3 sequence is CASSAPPSYEQYF. The CDR3 nucleotides are TGTGCCAGCAGCGCACCCCCTTCCTACGAGCAGTACTTC.

The CDR3 loop reads CASSYGWRPFYEQYF. CDR3 nucleotides: TGTGCCAGCAGTTATGGGTGGAGGCCCTTCTACGAGCAGTACTTC. V usage is TRBV27 and J usage is TRBJ2-7, with D possibly matching TRBD2 (5 bases). This CDR3 contains 15 residues. The ends were cut back, 4 bases at V and 3 bases at J, with 16 bases in the middle. In germline, CDR1 is MNHEY, CDR2 SMNVEV (reference sequence).

The chain combines TRBV27 with TRBJ2-7; tentatively, D is TRBD1 or TRBD2 (5 bases each). Germline-derived CDR1 and CDR2 are MNHEY and SMNVEV (reference sequence). This CDR3 comprises 14 residues. Between the trimmed V and J ends, which lost 5 bases and 4 bases, there was a span of 15 bases. This CDR3 is CASSLSRDLYEQYF. DNA for the CDR3: TGTGCCAGCAGTCTGTCCCGGGACCTTTACGAGCAGTACTTC.

The V and J genes are TRBV6-5 and TRBJ1-2; unclear D gene. Germline V gives CDR1 MNHEY, CDR2 SVGAGI. Trimming took 0 bases from V and 3 from J, leaving 14 bases between them. This CDR3 is built from 16 residues. The CDR3 region has the DNA TGTGCCAGCAGTTACTCGAGCCCCGACGGGGACTATGGCTACACCTTC. It codes for CASSYSSPDGDYGYTF.

The genes are TRBV11-2 and TRBJ2-5; D perhaps matches TRBD2 (5 bases). This CDR3 is 14 amino acids long. The germline gives CDR1 SGHAT, CDR2 FQNNGV. V was clipped by 1 base and J by 5 bases, with 11 bases between them. CDR3 region: CASSLVSDLETQYF. CDR3 DNA: TGTGCCAGCAGCTTAGTTAGCGATCTGGAGACCCAGTACTTC. Full variable domain (outside the CDR3, taken from reference TRBV11-2 and TRBJ2-5): EAGVAQSPRYKIIEKRQSVAFWCNPISGHATLYWYQQILGQGPKLLIQFQNNGVVDDSQLPKDRFSAERLKGVDSTLKIQPAKLEDSAVYLCASSLVSDLETQYFGPGTRLLVL.

The chain joins TRBV7-3 to TRBJ2-1; either TRBD1 or TRBD2 may supply D (6 bases each). CDR1 and CDR2 from the germline V gene are SGHTA and FQGTGA. The CDR3 is 16 amino acids. Trimming took 1 base from V and 7 from J, leaving 17 bases between them. DNA for the CDR3: TGTGCCAGCAGCTTAAACGGGGGCTTCCGCCAGAATGAGCAGTTCTTC. Its translation is CASSLNGGFRQNEQFF. Together with reference TRBV7-3 and TRBJ2-1, the CDR3 gives the full variable domain: GAGVSQTPSNKVTEKGKYVELRCDPISGHTALYWYRQSLGQGPEFLIYFQGTGAADDSGLPNDRFFAVRPEGSVSTLKIQRTERGDSAVYLCASSLNGGFRQNEQFFGPGTRLTVL.

This clone was detected only once. J is TRBJ1-3 and V is TRBV30; tentatively, D is TRBD1 (5 bases). Germline V gene sequence: CDR1 GTSNPN, CDR2 SVGIG (reference sequence). The CDR3 has 15 amino acids. The ends were cut back, 3 bases at V and 0 bases at J, with 12 bases in the middle. The CDR3 reads CAWSADSSSGNTIYF. The CDR3 DNA sequence: TGTGCCTGGAGCGCAGACAGCAGCTCTGGAAACACCATATATTTT. Variable domain in full (rest from reference TRBV30 and TRBJ1-3): SQTIHQWPATLVQPVGSPLSLECTVEGTSNPNLYWYRQAAGRGLQLLFYSVGIGQISSEVPQNLSASRPQDRQFILSSKKLLLSDSGFYLCAWSADSSSGNTIYFGEGSWLTVV.

The rearrangement joins TRBV4-1 to TRBJ2-5, with 15 bases matching TRBD2. The CDR3 loop spans 16 amino acids. Germline trimming cut 1 base from V and 5 bases from J; bases unmatched to any gene: 2. In germline, CDR1 is MGHRA, CDR2 YSYEKL. CDR3 bases: TGCGCCAGCAGCCAAGGGACTAGCGGGGGGGAGGAGACCCAGTACTTC. Residues: CASSQGTSGGEETQYF.

This chain joins TRBV6-1 and TRBJ2-7, with a tentative D call TRBD1 (6 bases). There are 15 residues in the CDR3. The germline V gene has CDR1 MNHNS and CDR2 SASEGT. The V end lost 5 bases, the J end lost 0 bases, and 14 bases lay between the germline ends. The CDR3 loop is CASSQARQVSYEQYF. The CDR3 DNA reads as TGTGCCAGCAGTCAGGCCCGACAGGTCTCCTACGAGCAGTACTTC.

The rearrangement uses TRBV27 and TRBJ2-1; D call uncertain. The CDR3 extends over 13 amino acids. The ends were cut back, 2 bases at V and 7 bases at J, with 9 bases in the middle. CDR1 MNHEY and CDR2 SMNVEV come from the germline V gene (reference sequence). The CDR3 region has the DNA TGTGCCAGCAGTTTAAAGGGAAGAAATGAGCAGTTCTTC. Translated, it gives CASSLKGRNEQFF.

V and J are TRBV4-1 and TRBJ2-6, with D possibly being TRBD2 (6 bases). Trimming left V 3 bases short and J 4 bases short, with 10 bases between. This CDR3 is 15 amino acids long. Looked up from germline, CDR1 is MGHRA and CDR2 is YSYEKL. The CDR3 nucleotides read TGCGCCAGCAGCCAGCGGGGAACCGGGGCCAACGTCCTGACTTTC. Protein product: CASSQRGTGANVLTF.

This chain connects TRBV6-1 to TRBJ2-7; the match to TRBD1 covers 7 bases. V shed 11 bases, J shed 3 bases, and the junction held 7 bases outside the gene matches. Germline values: CDR1 MNHNS, CDR2 SASEGT. The CDR3 is 12 amino acids. The CDR3 DNA sequence: TGTGCCCTAGGGGGCAGCGGCTACGAGCAGTACTTC. It is translated as CALGGSGYEQYF.

The V call is TRBV6-4, the J call TRBJ2-3, with unresolved D. Trimming pared 0 bases from V and 6 bases from J, leaving 16 bases between. The CDR3 length is 16 residues. Germline V CDR1 and CDR2: MRHNA, SNTAGT. This chain's CDR3 is CASSDSLTSIADTQYF. DNA for the CDR3: TGTGCCAGCAGTGACTCGTTAACGTCGATCGCGGATACGCAGTATTTT.